This T cell receptor (beta chain) was captured by sequencing in a study of T cells in Graves' hyperthyroidism and ophthalmopathy. Authors of the study amplified TCR beta CDR3 regions from RNA transcripts. A first-round RT-PCR of the TCR CDR3 used the HTBI primer set. Each CDR3 protein gets one entry after TCRdb re-called the multiplex PCR reads with MiXCR. The sample has about 360,000 distinct CDR3 sequences; 13% are singletons. Germline-derived CDR1 and CDR2 are SGHTS and YDEGEE. The CDR3 runs to 15 residues. The junction had 14 bases not matched to a gene; V was cut back by 6 bases and J by 7 bases. The hyperthyroidism was newly diagnosed and had lasted under 2 months; the patients were aged 18 to 65.

Sequenced: blood. This clonotype originated in a woman between 18 and 30 years old with Graves' hyperthyroidism. This sequence joins TRBV5-8 and TRBJ2-5; 8 bases fit TRBD1. CDR3 DNA: TGTGCCAGCACCCACCCGGACAGGGACAAGGGGACCCAGTACTTC. Translation gives CASTHPDRDKGTQYF.